This T cell receptor (delta chain) stems from a study of Vδ1+ human thymocytes. General observations from the study: Many TRG clonotypes were shared between donors; TRD repertoires were essentially private. Thymic TRG and TRD repertoires appeared highly polyclonal, with Gaussian CDR3 length distributions. Around 20% of thymic delta-chain sequences were Vdelta2, with few Vdelta3, unlike blood Vdelta1+ controls. The authors advised highly purified populations and single-cell validation.

The CDR3 spans 17 residues. Germline V lookup: CDR1 TSWWSYY, CDR2 QGS. Trimming removed 4 bases at V and 1 base at J, with 19 bases between. This clone has just a few counts. Its antigen is currently unknown. Sequences come from RNA converted to cDNA by reverse transcription. Multiplex PCR used pooled V-gene forward primers and a constant-region reverse primer to amplify CDR3s. TCRdb fed the multiplex PCR reads into CATT to redo clone calling. The profile covers some 25,000 delta-chain clones, with around 7.4% appearing a single time and approximately 1% taken by the ten largest. V and J are TRDV1 and TRDJ1, with a weak D call TRDD2 (6 bases). The clonotype was recovered from a girl less than two years old who had congenital heart surgery. Sequenced sample: Vdelta1+ gamma-delta thymocytes from the thymus. Sample subset: FACS-sorted CD3+ TCRalphabeta- TCRVdelta1+ TCRVdelta2- thymocytes. CDR3 protein: CALGGWSSYPFTDKLIF. In DNA, the CDR3 is TGTGCTCTTGGGGGGTGGTCCTCCTACCCCTTCACCGATAAACTCATCTTT.